Listed here is a single T cell receptor (beta chain). This entry is derived from a study of OX40 agonist ivuxolimab in advanced cancers. The length of the CDR3 is 18 residues. Germline V CDR1 and CDR2: SGDLS, YYNGEE. Trimming at V came to 4 bases and at J to 1 base, leaving 14 bases not matched to a gene. Assay used: immunoSEQ multiplex PCR; TCRdb lists only in-frame clones, some missing. In the table there are about 62,000 clones, about four fifths of which are singletons. This clonotype was obtained from an adult with an advanced solid tumor such as melanoma, head and neck, liver or kidney cancer. The J gene is TRBJ1-5, the V gene TRBV9; 7 bases are shared with TRBD1. Sequencing was performed on CD4+ or CD8+ T cells sorted from blood, taken in a trial of the OX40 agonist ivuxolimab. The CDR3 nucleotides are TGTGCCAGCAGCCGTAGAAAGGACAGGCTGAGAAGCAATCAGCCCCAGCATTTT. This gives the protein CASSRRKDRLRSNQPQHF.